This T cell receptor (beta chain) was recovered during a study of blood T cell repertoires in COVID-19. In the authors' methods: Amplified reference gene primers provided the basis for estimating nucleated cell counts. Measured with immunoSEQ multiplex PCR; TCRdb has only the in-frame clones, and not every one. Clonal size and the V and J genes are those of that table, whereas D and trimming came from the DNA. The sample yields roughly 330,000 clones, over 75% seen once. Everyone who took part was about 18 to 90 years old, and they came from some 23 US areas. Cohort placement rested on clinical history that participants reported themselves. This CDR3 comprises 17 residues. Trimming pared 4 bases from V and 5 bases from J, leaving 23 bases between. In germline, CDR1 is LGHNA, CDR2 YNFKEQ.

This sequence joins TRBV4-2 and TRBJ1-1; tentative D call: TRBD1 (6 bases). Sequenced input: PBMCs or T cells enriched from blood (not recorded which). The clonotype originates from a woman aged 25 to 39 who had recovered from COVID-19. CDR3 loop: CASSPGGAGITWTEAFF. The CDR3 nucleotides are TGTGCCAGCAGCCCGGGGGGGGCAGGGATCACGTGGACTGAAGCTTTCTTT.